One sample yielded the 6 T cell receptor beta chains listed below, sequenced in a study of shared clonotypes between healthy human individuals. TCRdb's copy holds only in-frame clones and misses some; the assay was immunoSEQ multiplex PCR. The sample holds 2 million to 3 million clones, 93% seen once. The material sequenced was naive CD4+ T cells from PBMCs. Subset indicated: CD45RA+ positively selected. Every receptor here comes from a man aged 18 to 35 in good health. Some clones in this sample may be carry-over from other donors' samples.

J is TRBJ2-1 and V is TRBV29-1; 9 bases line up with TRBD1. Losses at the gene ends were 6 bases for V and 9 bases for J; bases not matched to a gene: 12. CDR3 length: 14 amino acids. Germline lookup yields CDR1 SQVTM and CDR2 ANQGSEA. CDR3 nucleotides: TGCAGCGTGGTCCCGGGACAGGGTGGAGGTGAGCAGTTCTTC. This encodes CSVVPGQGGGEQFF.

The chain links TRBV15 to TRBJ2-3; 11 bases agree with TRBD2. The germline V gene has CDR1 LNHNV and CDR2 YYDKDF (reference sequence). CDR3 length: 17 residues. Trimming took 0 bases from V and 7 from J; bases not matched to a gene: 9. CDR3 sequence (DNA): TGTGCCACCAGCAGAGACCGATTAGCGGGAGGGATCAATACGCAGTATTTT. Amino acid sequence: CATSRDRLAGGINTQYF.

The gene calls are TRBV6-1 and TRBJ2-7; D gene ambiguous. The CDR3 is 14 amino acids. CDR1 and CDR2 (germline): MNHNS, SASEGT. The V and J ends lost 5 bases and 0 bases respectively, with 11 bases between them. The DNA of the CDR3 is TGTGCCAGCAGTCTAACCCTTGCCTCCTACGAGCAGTACTTC. Protein: CASSLTLASYEQYF.

This chain links TRBV18 with TRBJ2-3; possible D gene TRBD2, 5 bases. The V and J ends lost 6 bases and 0 bases respectively, with 13 bases between them. CDR1 KGHSH and CDR2 LQKENI come from the germline V gene. The CDR3 covers 15 residues. The CDR3 loop is CASSLLVLSTDTQYF. For the CDR3, the DNA is TGTGCCAGCTCGCTACTAGTTCTTAGCACAGATACGCAGTATTTT.

About this clone: Other DNA sequences in the same sample also yield this CDR3. CDR3 amino acids: CASSPGGYEQYF. The CDR3 DNA sequence: TGTGCCAGCAGTCCAGGGGGCTACGAGCAGTACTTC. This rearrangement joins TRBV11-3 to TRBJ2-7, with 7 bases identical to TRBD1. Germline V CDR1 and CDR2: SGHNT, YENEEA. The trim removed 6 bases at V and 3 bases at J, leaving 2 bases unmatched. The CDR3 covers 12 residues.

The rearrangement joins TRBV19 to TRBJ2-6; D possibly uses TRBD1 or TRBD2 (5 bases each). Germline CDR1 and CDR2: LNHDA and SQIVND (reference sequence). The CDR3 is 16 residues long. With 6 bases removed from V and 2 bases from J, the gap between germline ends came to 14 bases. The CDR3 coding sequence is TGTGCCAGTAGCCCCGCCCGGGGCGCTGGGGCCAACGTCCTGACTTTC. Encoded protein: CASSPARGAGANVLTF.